The source of this T cell receptor beta chain is a study of shared clonotypes between healthy human individuals. Findings and caveats of the study: Blood alone was sampled, and tissue repertoires likely differ.

Sequencing was performed with immunoSEQ multiplex PCR; in TCRdb, only in-frame clones are kept and a portion is missing. Of nearly 1 million clones listed, about three quarters were seen once; the top ten hold 1.5%. The donors were adults (healthy and HIV-negative) with no recent acute infections or vaccinations. As for this clone: The antigen remains unidentified.

The sample comprised memory CD4+ T cells sorted from blood. The subset: CD45RA-negative fraction. This receptor was obtained from a man between 18 and 29 years old in good health.

This chain's CDR3 is CASSMTASTDTQYF. For the CDR3, the DNA is TGTGCCAGTAGTATGACGGCTAGCACAGATACGCAGTATTTT. This sequence joins TRBV19 and TRBJ2-3; D remains unclear. V shed 3 bases and J shed 0 bases, with 7 bases lying between them. This CDR3 has 14 residues. The germline CDR1 and CDR2 sequences are LNHDA and SQIVND (reference sequence).